Below are 16 T cell receptor beta chains sequenced from a single sample in a study of T cells in Graves' hyperthyroidism and ophthalmopathy. TCR beta CDR3 sequences were amplified from RNA transcripts. HTBI primers were used for first-round RT-PCR of the TCR CDR3. MiXCR, applied by TCRdb to the multiplex PCR reads, yields one record per CDR3 protein. The sample lists a few hundred thousand distinct CDR3 sequences, roughly 20% occurring once. Sample: blood. The receptors come from a woman aged 40 to 55 with Graves' ophthalmopathy.

Many counts were recorded for this clonotype. The chain employs TRBV11-2 and TRBJ1-1; 8 bases are a match to TRBD1. The CDR3 loop spans 16 amino acids. Germline V gene lookup returns CDR1 SGHAT and CDR2 FQNNGV. The ends lost 3 bases at V and 0 bases at J; junction bases unmatched: 6. CDR3 protein: CASSFGGQELNTEAFF. The CDR3 nucleotides are TGTGCCAGCAGCTTTGGGGGACAGGAATTGAACACTGAAGCTTTCTTT. Full variable domain (missing parts from reference TRBV11-2 and TRBJ1-1): EAGVAQSPRYKIIEKRQSVAFWCNPISGHATLYWYQQILGQGPKLLIQFQNNGVVDDSQLPKDRFSAERLKGVDSTLKIQPAKLEDSAVYLCASSFGGQELNTEAFFGQGTRLTVV.

The chain links TRBV7-8 to TRBJ1-6; D gene unclear. V gave up 5 bases and J gave up 9 bases, with 8 bases separating them. Germline V gene data show CDR1 as SGHVS and CDR2 as FQNEAQ. The CDR3 consists of 12 residues. CDR3 sequence (DNA): TGTGCCAGCAGCACCCTTGGTTCACCCCTCCACTTT. Translated, it gives CASSTLGSPLHF.

In its sample, this clonotype was seen many times. The V call is TRBV6-5, the J call TRBJ2-5, with 11 positions matching TRBD2. This CDR3 has 16 amino acids. Germline assignment: CDR1 MNHEY and CDR2 SVGAGI. The trim removed 0 bases at V and 4 bases at J, leaving 4 bases unmatched. CDR3 amino acids: CASSYSWLAGGETQYF. CDR3 in DNA: TGTGCCAGCAGTTACTCGTGGCTAGCGGGAGGAGAGACCCAGTACTTC.

This clonotype has ten or more counts. This sequence joins TRBV12-3 or TRBV12-4 and TRBJ2-3; TRBD2 is a possible D gene (5 bases). The CDR3 runs to 16 residues. Between the trimmed V and J ends, which lost 3 bases and 0 bases, there was a span of 13 bases. CDR3 amino acids: CASSLWLASSTDTQYF. As DNA, the CDR3 is TGTGCCAGCAGTTTGTGGCTAGCCTCTAGCACAGATACGCAGTATTTT.

This clonotype has ten or more counts. The rearrangement joins TRBV7-9 to TRBJ2-5, with TRBD2 matching 12 bases. CDR1 is SEHNR and CDR2 is FQNEAQ in the germline V gene (reference sequence). V was pared by 1 base and J by 5 bases, with 2 bases of the junction left unmatched. The length of the CDR3 is 15 residues. Written as DNA, the CDR3 is TGTGCCAGCAGCTTAGGACTAGCGGGAGATGAGACCCAGTACTTC. It encodes CASSLGLAGDETQYF.

The gene calls are TRBV11-1 and TRBJ2-7; 8 nucleotides align to TRBD2. Germline CDR1 and CDR2: SGHAT and FQDESV (reference sequence). This CDR3 comprises 18 residues. J was trimmed by 0 bases and V by 5 bases; bases with no gene match: 15. As DNA, the CDR3 is TGTGCCAGCAGCCCCGGGGGGGGGACTGTCGATCCCTCCTACGAGCAGTACTTC. Its protein is CASSPGGGTVDPSYEQYF.

Ten or more counts support this clonotype. The rearrangement joins TRBV27 to TRBJ2-7; D not resolved. CDR3 size: 13 residues. CDR1 MNHEY and CDR2 SMNVEV come from the germline V gene (reference sequence). V lost 6 bases to trimming and J lost 3 bases, with 12 bases between them. The DNA for the CDR3 is TGTGCCAGCAGGGTTTCCGGGCTCTACGAGCAGTACTTC. The encoded protein is CASRVSGLYEQYF.

For this clonotype: It may be a read error: a sequence one base away is much more abundant. Here the CDR3 omits its conserved ending phenylalanine or tryptophan, so a read error is the likely source. The chain joins TRBV9 to TRBJ2-7; D possibly corresponds to TRBD2 (6 bases). The V gene lost 4 bases and the J gene lost 4 bases, with 15 bases spanning the gap. The CDR3 loop spans 14 amino acids. Germline lookup yields CDR1 SGDLS and CDR2 YYNGEE. The CDR3 is CASSPTRWRYEQYL. As DNA, the CDR3 is TGTGCCAGCAGCCCGACTAGATGGCGTTACGAGCAGTACCTC.

This clonotype was detected only once. The chain carries TRBV20-1 and TRBJ1-1; D may be TRBD1 (5 bases). The V gene lost 3 bases and the J gene lost 6 bases, with 17 bases spanning the gap. CDR1 DFQATT and CDR2 SNEGSKA come from the germline V gene (reference sequence). There are 14 residues in the CDR3. For the CDR3, the DNA is TGCAGTGCTAGGCCCAGGGTCGGCAAGCCTGAAGCTTTCTTT. It translates to CSARPRVGKPEAFF.

The chain links TRBV27 to TRBJ2-5; TRBD1 matches 12 bases. Germline V lookup: CDR1 MNHEY, CDR2 SMNVEV (reference sequence). The CDR3 spans 15 residues. The V segment lost 8 bases and the J segment 4 bases; nucleotides outside the gene matches: 8. The CDR3 loop reads CASAEPGQGAETQYF. Here the CDR3 DNA reads TGTGCCAGCGCAGAACCGGGACAGGGGGCAGAGACCCAGTACTTC.

This clonotype came up many times. The chain employs TRBV12-3 or TRBV12-4 and TRBJ2-2; D not resolved. The CDR3 runs 12 residues. The V gene lost 7 bases and the J gene lost 4 bases, with 7 bases spanning the gap. In DNA, the CDR3 is TGTGCCAGCACTCCTGGCACCGGGGAGCTGTTTTTT. Translating gives CASTPGTGELFF.

This clonotype was counted ten times or more. The rearrangement uses TRBV6-5 and TRBJ1-6; D may be TRBD1 (6 bases). The CDR3 sequence is 16 residues long. Per the germline V gene, CDR1 is MNHEY and CDR2 is SVGAGI. With 0 bases removed from V and 7 bases from J, the gap between germline ends came to 13 bases. The CDR3 coding sequence is TGTGCCAGCAGTTACTCCTGGGCAGGGGAAAATTCACCCCTCCACTTT. Translating gives CASSYSWAGENSPLHF.

This clonotype was recorded at least ten times. The chain uses TRBV19 and TRBJ1-3; the D is unclear. This CDR3 has 14 residues. Trimming pared 6 bases from V and 2 bases from J, leaving 11 bases between. Germline loops: CDR1 LNHDA, CDR2 SQIVND (reference sequence). CDR3 bases: TGTGCCAGTAGGGAACAAGCCCCTGGAAACACCATATATTTT. Translated, it gives CASREQAPGNTIYF.

This clonotype was counted between two and nine times. The V gene is TRBV19, the J gene TRBJ2-7; no clear D. The CDR3 length is 16 residues. Germline loops: CDR1 LNHDA, CDR2 SQIVND (reference sequence). The CDR3 nucleotides are TGTGCTCTACCCCCCGAAGAGTGGCAGAGCTCCTACGAGCAGTACTTC. This sequence encodes CALPPEEWQSSYEQYF.

This clonotype occurred many times. The chain combines TRBV20-1 with TRBJ2-5; 10 bases are a match to TRBD2. This CDR3 region has 16 residues. Germline assignment: CDR1 DFQATT and CDR2 SNEGSKA (reference sequence). V gave up 0 bases and J gave up 6 bases; unmatched junction bases: 10. CDR3 amino acids: CSARDHSGLADKTQYF. CDR3 bases: TGCAGTGCTAGAGATCATTCCGGACTAGCGGACAAGACCCAGTACTTC.

This clonotype was counted ten times or more. This chain links TRBV7-9 with TRBJ2-2; unclear D gene. Trimming cost V 0 bases and J 1 base, with 12 bases left between them. Per the germline V gene, CDR1 is SEHNR and CDR2 is FQNEAQ (reference sequence). There are 17 residues in the CDR3. This CDR3 is CASSLASRPQNTGELFF. For the CDR3, the DNA is TGTGCCAGCAGCTTAGCGTCAAGACCCCAGAACACCGGGGAGCTGTTTTTT.